This is a list of T cell receptor beta chains from one sample in a study of tumor-infiltrating lymphocytes in primary liver carcinoma. TCRdb called the multiplex PCR reads again in MiXCR, with one record for every CDR3 protein. The sample lists approximately 110,000 distinct CDR3 sequences, 55% to 65% seen once, with about a tenth in the top ten. Sequencing was done on a sample of liver tumor tissue from sampling region 1. These receptor sequences come from a woman aged 55-69 years with primary liver carcinoma and hepatitis B virus infection. CDR3s include the opening cysteine and the closing phenylalanine or tryptophan. D genes are given only for firm matches. Only some rows state a clone size, as once, few, many or a class for expanded clones.

D gene | J gene | V gene | clone size | CDR3 DNA | CDR3 protein
- | TRBJ1-1 | TRBV7-8 | - | TGTGTCAGCAACTGGCTACAGGGCCGAGCTTTCTTT | CVSNWLQGRAFF
TRBD1 | TRBJ1-1 | TRBV11-2 | - | TGTGCCAGTATGGACAGGGGCACGGGCACCGAAGCTCTCTTT | CASMDRGTGTEALF
TRBD1 | TRBJ2-1 | TRBV6-4 | - | TGTGCCAGCAGTGAGGTACAGGGGGTGAACAATGAGCAGTTCTTC | CASSEVQGVNNEQFF
- | TRBJ2-3 | TRBV12-3/TRBV12-4 | many | TGTGCCAGCAGTTTAAACTTAAACGGACCCTCAGATACGCAGTATTTT | CASSLNLNGPSDTQYF
TRBD2 | TRBJ2-7 | TRBV5-1 | few | TGCGCCAGCAGCGAGTCTAGCGGCTACGAGCAGTACTTC | CASSESSGYEQYF
- | TRBJ2-1 | TRBV20-1 | once | TGCAGCCCAAAAGCGGGACAATACAATGAGCAGTTCTTC | CSPKAGQYNEQFF
- | TRBJ1-5 | TRBV14 | few | TGTACTAACAGCCAAAGGGGTTTGAATCAGCCCCAGCATTTT | CTNSQRGLNQPQHF
- | TRBJ2-1 | TRBV11-3 | - | TGTGCCAGCATCTTATATTTCGGCCTAGGTGTTTACAATGAGCAATTCTTC | CASILYFGLGVYNEQFF
TRBD1 | TRBJ1-5 | TRBV6-5 | many | TGTGCCAGCAACCCGGGGCGACAGGGGATCGGCAATCAGCCCCAGCATTTT | CASNPGRQGIGNQPQHF
- | TRBJ1-1 | TRBV7-9 | - | TGTGCCAGCAGCTCCTTCCAGGCAGAAGCTTTCTTT | CASSSFQAEAFF
- | TRBJ1-4 | TRBV28 | many | TGTGCCAGCAGTTTCGGGACACTTGCAAAACTGTTTTTT | CASSFGTLAKLFF
- | TRBJ2-7 | TRBV30 | many | TGTGCCTGGACAGGGGAGAGCAACTACGAGCAGTACTTC | CAWTGESNYEQYF
TRBD2 | TRBJ2-1 | TRBV6-1 | - | TGTGCCAGCAGCCTCCGGACTAGCGGGCCGAAACTCGCCTTCTACAATGAGCAGTTCTTC | CASSLRTSGPKLAFYNEQFF
- | TRBJ2-2 | TRBV12-3/TRBV12-4 | many | TGTGCCAGCAGTTCGACAGGTCCTACCGGGGAGCTGTTTTTT | CASSSTGPTGELFF
TRBD1 | TRBJ1-1 | TRBV14 | many | TGTGCCAGCAGCCAGACAGGGGGGGCTTTCTTT | CASSQTGGAFF
- | TRBJ2-1 | TRBV30 | - | TGTGTCTGGGGGCGGGGGAATGAGCAGTTCTTC | CVWGRGNEQFF
- | TRBJ1-1 | TRBV11-3 | - | TGTGACAGCAGCCCTAGGGGAGGGGAGGTTCACGCTCTCTTT | CDSSPRGGEVHALF
TRBD1 | TRBJ1-1 | TRBV28 | - | TGTGCCAGCAGAACAGGGGTGGTGAACACTGAAGCTTTCTTT | CASRTGVVNTEAFF
- | TRBJ2-3 | TRBV28 | - | TGTGCCAGGATCACCTCCACAGGGTCAGATACGCAGTATTTT | CARITSTGSDTQYF
TRBD2 | TRBJ2-3 | TRBV11-2 | many | TGTGCCAGCAGCTTAGGAGCGGGAGACGGTGATACGCAGTATTTT | CASSLGAGDGDTQYF
- | TRBJ2-2 | TRBV11-2 | few | TGTGCCAGCAGCTTCCGACCAGAGGGAGATGCGGGGAAGCTGTTTTTT | CASSFRPEGDAGKLFF
- | TRBJ2-7 | TRBV18 | - | TGTGCCAGCTCACGGGAAGCTAGCGCTCCCTACGAGCAGTACTTC | CASSREASAPYEQYF
- | TRBJ1-1 | TRBV6-6 | once | TGTGCCAGCAGTTACACCGACAAGGTGAACACTGAAGCTTTCTTT | CASSYTDKVNTEAFF
- | TRBJ2-3 | TRBV29-1 | many | TGCAGCGTTGCCCCGGGACGGCGCACAGATACGCAGTATTTT | CSVAPGRRTDTQYF
TRBD1 | TRBJ1-1 | TRBV12-3/TRBV12-4 | few | TGTGCCAGCAGACCGGGACAGGCCAGCACTGAAGCTTTCTTT | CASRPGQASTEAFF
- | TRBJ2-7 | TRBV12-3/TRBV12-4 | - | TGTGGCAGCAGCACGACTAGTTACGAGCAGTACTTC | CGSSTTSYEQYF
TRBD1 | TRBJ1-3 | TRBV7-8 | - | TGTGTCAGCAGCCGACAGGGGGCCACTGGAAACACCATATATTTT | CVSSRQGATGNTIYF
- | TRBJ1-2 | TRBV6-5 | many | TGTGCCAGCAGTAAGCAGGGACCTCAATATGGCTACACCTTC | CASSKQGPQYGYTF
- | TRBJ1-1 | TRBV12-3/TRBV12-4 | - | TGTGCCAGTAGTTTAGTCCCCCCGGTCACTGAAGCTTTCTTT | CASSLVPPVTEAFF
TRBD2 | TRBJ2-5 | TRBV14 | few | TGTGCCAGCAGCCAAGGCGGGACTAGCGGGATTACCAGGGAGACCCAGTACTTC | CASSQGGTSGITRETQYF
TRBD1 | TRBJ1-2 | TRBV29-1 | - | TGCAGCGCGTGGGACCCGGGACAGTCAAACTATGGCTACACCTTC | CSAWDPGQSNYGYTF
TRBD1 | TRBJ2-7 | TRBV29-1 | - | TGCAGCACAACCGGGACAGGGAGCTCCTACGAGCAATACTTC | CSTTGTGSSYEQYF
- | TRBJ2-7 | TRBV6-5 | many | TGTGCCAGCAGTTACTCAGGGGACATGGGCTACGAGCAGTACTTC | CASSYSGDMGYEQYF
- | TRBJ2-1 | TRBV13 | many | TGTGCCAGCAGCTTAGGGGTAGAAAGGGGAAATGAGCAGTTCTTC | CASSLGVERGNEQFF
TRBD1 | TRBJ1-3 | TRBV19 | few | TGTGCCAGTAGTATTTTACAGGGGGCCGGCTCTGGAAACACCATATATTTT | CASSILQGAGSGNTIYF
- | TRBJ2-3 | TRBV11-2 | - | TGTGCCAGCGGCCTCGAGTCGGCGGGGTGGCAGTATTTT | CASGLESAGWQYF
TRBD1 | TRBJ1-1 | TRBV11-2 | - | TGTGCCAGCAACCGTGGACAGGGGGCTTTCTTGGACATTGAAGCTTTCTTT | CASNRGQGAFLDIEAFF
- | TRBJ2-1 | TRBV6-6 | many | TGTGCCAGCAGTGCCGGGTCCACGAGGAATGAGCAGTTCTTC | CASSAGSTRNEQFF
TRBD2 | TRBJ2-7 | TRBV12-3/TRBV12-4 | many | TGTGCCAGCAGTTTAGCGTGGACGGCGGGAGCCTACGAGCAGTACTTC | CASSLAWTAGAYEQYF
TRBD1 | TRBJ2-7 | TRBV5-1 | - | TGCGCCAGCAGCTTGGGGGGGACAGGGATCTACGAGCAGTACTTC | CASSLGGTGIYEQYF
TRBD1 | TRBJ2-5 | TRBV30 | - | TGTGCCTGGAGCATTGACAGGGGAAAGACCCAGTACTTC | CAWSIDRGKTQYF
- | TRBJ2-7 | TRBV6-5 | - | TGTGCCGGCAGTACCACTCCCACCTCCTACGAGCAGTGCTTC | CAGSTTPTSYEQCF
TRBD2 | TRBJ2-4 | TRBV13 | - | TGTGCCAGCAGCTGGGGACTAGCGGGAGCCAAAAACATTCAGTACTTC | CASSWGLAGAKNIQYF
- | TRBJ1-4 | TRBV28 | - | TGTGCCAGCAGTTCGGCAGGGAGTAATGAAAAACTGTTTTTT | CASSSAGSNEKLFF
TRBD1 | TRBJ1-5 | TRBV15 | - | TGTGCCACCAGCAGAGATGCAGGGGGGAATCAGCCCCAGCATTTT | CATSRDAGGNQPQHF
- | TRBJ2-7 | TRBV28 | - | TGTGCCAGCAGTTTAGGGGGGGCCCGAGCCCACGAGCAGTACTTC | CASSLGGARAHEQYF
TRBD1 | TRBJ2-7 | TRBV5-1 | - | TGCACCAGCAGCTCGAGGACAGGGGGCGGCGAGCAGTACTTC | CTSSSRTGGGEQYF
TRBD1 | TRBJ2-1 | TRBV11-2 | - | TGTGCCAGCAGCTTAGTTTCGGGACAGGGATACAACGAGCAGTTCTTC | CASSLVSGQGYNEQFF
TRBD1 | TRBJ1-4 | TRBV28 | - | TGTGCCAGCAGTCCTCCACCCCATTTCCCGGGACAGCCGAAACTGTTTTTT | CASSPPPHFPGQPKLFF
- | TRBJ2-3 | TRBV4-2 | - | TGTGCCAGCAGCCCCGGAGATGGCAACACAGATACGCAGTATTTT | CASSPGDGNTDTQYF
TRBD2 | TRBJ2-1 | TRBV29-1 | - | TGCAGCGCCAGCGAGGCTAGCGGGAGGGGGTATGAGCAGTTCTTC | CSASEASGRGYEQFF
TRBD2 | TRBJ2-5 | TRBV4-2 | many | TGTGCCAGCAGCCAACCCATACCGGGACTAGCGGCCGAGGAGACCCAGTACTTC | CASSQPIPGLAAEETQYF
TRBD2 | TRBJ2-7 | TRBV5-6 | once | TGTGCCAGCAGCTCAATTCCGGGACTAGCGGGACCGAAGCAGTACTTC | CASSSIPGLAGPKQYF
- | TRBJ2-3 | TRBV11-2 | once | TGTGCCAGCATTAGAATGTTAACTAGCACAGATACGCAGAATTTT | CASIRMLTSTDTQNF